A selection of T cell receptor beta chains follows, all from one sample in a study of OX40 agonist ivuxolimab in advanced cancers. Assay used: immunoSEQ multiplex PCR; TCRdb lists only in-frame clones, some missing. Of thousands of clones listed, roughly 83% were seen once; the top ten hold 25% to 30%. The sample here was CD4+ or CD8+ T cells sorted from blood, taken in a trial of the OX40 agonist ivuxolimab. These receptor sequences come from an adult with an advanced solid tumor such as melanoma, head and neck, liver or kidney cancer. Both conserved end residues are part of each CDR3.

j_call: TRBJ2-6; v_call: TRBV11-1; cdr3_aa: CASSFGSGANVLTF
j_call: TRBJ1-1; v_call: TRBV4-3; cdr3_aa: CASSPFSAGLNTEAFF
j_call: TRBJ2-7; v_call: TRBV5-1; cdr3_aa: CASSLPGGYEQYF
j_call: TRBJ1-2; v_call: TRBV5-6; cdr3_aa: CASSFESGYTF
j_call: TRBJ2-7; v_call: TRBV27; cdr3_aa: CASRHSGSVYEQYF
j_call: TRBJ2-7; v_call: TRBV18; cdr3_aa: CASSQGTSYEQYF
j_call: TRBJ2-7; v_call: TRBV4-3; cdr3_aa: CASSQAPTGGYEQYF
j_call: TRBJ2-5; v_call: TRBV28; cdr3_aa: CASSLLLGETQYF
j_call: TRBJ2-1; v_call: TRBV5-4; cdr3_aa: CASSLEAGKGGSYNEQFF
j_call: TRBJ2-1; v_call: TRBV13; cdr3_aa: CASSSGGGNSYNEQFF
j_call: TRBJ2-1; v_call: TRBV7-9; cdr3_aa: CASSLVGGGGLAIYNEQFF
j_call: TRBJ2-7; v_call: TRBV30; cdr3_aa: CAWSGDGTYEQYF
j_call: TRBJ1-4; v_call: TRBV11-2; cdr3_aa: CASSLGQAGEKLFF
j_call: TRBJ2-1; v_call: TRBV20-1; cdr3_aa: CSAPQRNEQFF
j_call: TRBJ1-3; v_call: TRBV28; cdr3_aa: CASSLSGAGSGNTIYF
j_call: TRBJ1-1; v_call: TRBV6-1; cdr3_aa: CAVRVRGNTEAFF
j_call: TRBJ1-1; v_call: TRBV28; cdr3_aa: CASSPSTGLNTEAFF
j_call: TRBJ2-7; v_call: TRBV5-4; cdr3_aa: CASSWGLAGPYEQYF
j_call: TRBJ2-5; v_call: TRBV7-9; cdr3_aa: CASSLVGAQETQYF
j_call: TRBJ2-3; v_call: TRBV28; cdr3_aa: CASSPLSGTALGTDTQYF
j_call: TRBJ2-7; v_call: TRBV5-6; cdr3_aa: CASSPGQGIHEQYF
j_call: TRBJ1-1; v_call: TRBV7-2; cdr3_aa: CASSLDGVGMNTEAFF
j_call: TRBJ2-3; v_call: TRBV10-3; cdr3_aa: CAISATDSRTDTQYF
j_call: TRBJ2-7; v_call: TRBV4-3; cdr3_aa: CASSQEGSKNYEQYF
j_call: TRBJ2-7; v_call: TRBV2; cdr3_aa: CAIELRDRGKEQYF
j_call: TRBJ2-7; v_call: TRBV27; cdr3_aa: CASSLVGVPYEQYF
j_call: TRBJ2-1; v_call: TRBV7-9; cdr3_aa: CASSSWAGLGAGDNEQFF
j_call: TRBJ1-2; v_call: TRBV6-5; cdr3_aa: CASSYSEGRHYTF
j_call: TRBJ2-3; v_call: TRBV14; cdr3_aa: CASSQEWTESGPSTDTQYF
j_call: TRBJ1-1; v_call: TRBV6-5; cdr3_aa: CASSYSLFSGNTEAFF
j_call: TRBJ2-1; v_call: TRBV7-9; cdr3_aa: CASLDSLHSSYNEQFF
j_call: TRBJ2-3; v_call: TRBV7-6; cdr3_aa: CASSLNVDSPYF
j_call: TRBJ2-3; v_call: TRBV15; cdr3_aa: CATSGSTDTQYF
j_call: TRBJ2-2; v_call: TRBV7-3; cdr3_aa: CAGSFGGNTGELFF
j_call: TRBJ1-3; v_call: TRBV7-2; cdr3_aa: CASSLAGRVGNTIYF
j_call: TRBJ1-6; v_call: TRBV11-2; cdr3_aa: CASSLDFSAGGSPLHF
j_call: TRBJ2-1; v_call: TRBV2; cdr3_aa: CASNSRGSRRGEQFF
j_call: TRBJ1-1; v_call: TRBV7-9; cdr3_aa: CASSQGSTEAFF
j_call: TRBJ2-7; v_call: TRBV6-1; cdr3_aa: CASSEAWAGGEQYF
j_call: TRBJ1-2; v_call: TRBV9; cdr3_aa: CASGGQGTYGYTF
j_call: TRBJ2-6; v_call: TRBV6-5; cdr3_aa: CASSPGTGYVLTF
j_call: TRBJ2-7; v_call: TRBV27; cdr3_aa: CASRGYGEGVYYEQYF
j_call: TRBJ2-7; v_call: TRBV2; cdr3_aa: CASSVAQSYEQYF
j_call: TRBJ2-7; v_call: TRBV7-9; cdr3_aa: CASSPRLGDRGTYEQYF
j_call: TRBJ1-1; v_call: TRBV19; cdr3_aa: CASSAAGVEAFF
j_call: TRBJ2-1; v_call: TRBV7-2; cdr3_aa: CASSSFVRGEVDEQFF
j_call: TRBJ1-2; v_call: TRBV27; cdr3_aa: CASSPGEGTGYTF
j_call: TRBJ2-7; v_call: TRBV5-1; cdr3_aa: CASSFGGETYEQYF
j_call: TRBJ2-5; v_call: TRBV11-1; cdr3_aa: CASSFPTEQETQYF
j_call: TRBJ2-7; v_call: TRBV7-6; cdr3_aa: CASSFTGANEQYF
j_call: TRBJ2-7; v_call: TRBV9; cdr3_aa: CASSREGGPPYEQYF
j_call: TRBJ2-1; v_call: TRBV2; cdr3_aa: CASRSGTTYNEQFF
j_call: TRBJ1-4; v_call: TRBV21-1; cdr3_aa: CASSNSRYRCGGKLFF
j_call: TRBJ2-1; v_call: TRBV10-3; cdr3_aa: CAISESGQEQFF
j_call: TRBJ2-1; v_call: TRBV27; cdr3_aa: CASSLAGGEQFF